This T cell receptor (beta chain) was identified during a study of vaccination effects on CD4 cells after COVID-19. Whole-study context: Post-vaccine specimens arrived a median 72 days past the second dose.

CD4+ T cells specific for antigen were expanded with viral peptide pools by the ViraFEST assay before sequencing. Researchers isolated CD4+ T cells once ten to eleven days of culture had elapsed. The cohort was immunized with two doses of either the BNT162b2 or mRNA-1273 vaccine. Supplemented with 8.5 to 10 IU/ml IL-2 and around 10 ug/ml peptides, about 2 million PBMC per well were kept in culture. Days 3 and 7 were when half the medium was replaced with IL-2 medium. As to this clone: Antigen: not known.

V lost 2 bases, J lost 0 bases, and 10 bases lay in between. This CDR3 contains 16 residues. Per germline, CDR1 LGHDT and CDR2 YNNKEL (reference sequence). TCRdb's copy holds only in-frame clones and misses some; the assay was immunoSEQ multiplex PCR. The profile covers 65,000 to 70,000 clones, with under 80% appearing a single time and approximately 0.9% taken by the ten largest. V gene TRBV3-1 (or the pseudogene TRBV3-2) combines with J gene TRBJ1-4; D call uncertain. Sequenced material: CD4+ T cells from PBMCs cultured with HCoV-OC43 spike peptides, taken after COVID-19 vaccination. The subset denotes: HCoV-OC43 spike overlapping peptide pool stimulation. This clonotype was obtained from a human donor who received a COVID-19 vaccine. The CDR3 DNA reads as TGTGCCAGCAGCCAAAACAGCCAAGCAACTAATGAAAAACTGTTTTTT. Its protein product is CASSQNSQATNEKLFF.